Described below is a single T cell receptor (beta chain) sequence and its context. Its antigen is not known. In germline, CDR1 is ENHRY, CDR2 SYGVKD. V lost 6 bases to trimming and J lost 5 bases; unmatched junction nucleotides: 13. CDR3 length: 15 amino acids. Sequencing involved patients with CD8+CD57+ cell expansion previously shown by flow cytometry. Patients had not yet gotten any therapy when their blood was taken for sampling. The TCR beta profiling, which covered VDJ combination and CDR3 sequence, was carried out using genomic DNA as the template. Using its own MiXCR run on the reads, TCRdb lists one record per CDR3 protein. This sample has more than 150,000 distinct CDR3 sequences, with approximately 48% found just once. The record originates from a study of CD8+CD57+ T cells in acquired aplastic anemia. About the research overall: DNA per sorted CD4+ or CD8+ sample ranged roughly 0.17 to 27.4 ug, averaging roughly 3.3 ug. Study outcomes and limitations: Around 30 sequences, all CD8+ CDR3, were shared between patients and controls. Controls did not differ significantly from patients in CD8+ Simpson's diversity.

Sample: sorted CD4+, CD8+, or CD8+CD57+ T cells (not recorded which) from PBMCs. The chain couples TRBV10-3 to TRBJ2-7; TRBD2 matches at 7 bases. This clonotype was obtained from a human donor with aplastic anemia. This CDR3 reads CAISPSGLTLDEQYF. Written as DNA, the CDR3 is TGTGCCATCAGCCCCTCGGGACTAACTCTAGACGAGCAGTACTTC.